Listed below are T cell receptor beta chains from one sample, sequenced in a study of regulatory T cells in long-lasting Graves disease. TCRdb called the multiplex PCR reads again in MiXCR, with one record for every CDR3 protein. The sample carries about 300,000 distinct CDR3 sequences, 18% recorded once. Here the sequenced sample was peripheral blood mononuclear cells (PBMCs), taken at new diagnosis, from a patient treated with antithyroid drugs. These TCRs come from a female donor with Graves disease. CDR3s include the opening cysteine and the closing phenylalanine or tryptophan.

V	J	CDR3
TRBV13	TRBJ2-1	CASSLLLAGGGYNEQFF
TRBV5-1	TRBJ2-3	CASSSLTVFSTDTQYF
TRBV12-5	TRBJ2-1	CASGLVGLEQFF
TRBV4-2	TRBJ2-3	CASSQDGTGTDTQYF
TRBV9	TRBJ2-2	CASSVVHGSGNTGELFF
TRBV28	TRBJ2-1	CATLGNNNEQFF
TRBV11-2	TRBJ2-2	CASSFDQGTGELFF
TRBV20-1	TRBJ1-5	CSARDPTANNQPQHF
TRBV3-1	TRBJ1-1	CASRKEGTEAFF
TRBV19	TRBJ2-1	CASSGGGWVAYNEQFF
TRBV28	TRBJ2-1	CASSPDPASNEQFF
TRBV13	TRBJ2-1	CASSLSGTGDEQFF
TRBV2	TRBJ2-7	CASRASVGHYEQYF
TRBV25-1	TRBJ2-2	CASSEDNRNTGELFF
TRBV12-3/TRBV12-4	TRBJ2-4	CASTPSGGRTENIQYF
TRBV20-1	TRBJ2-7	CSARDLGTGHYEQYF
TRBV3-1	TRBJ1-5	CASSHSGGGNQPQHF
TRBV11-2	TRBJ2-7	CASSSSGTPYEQYF
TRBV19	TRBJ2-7	CASSIDTPGTATLREQYF
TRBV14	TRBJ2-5	CASSPPGVGETQYF
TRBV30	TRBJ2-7	CAWRPLGAHSYEQYF
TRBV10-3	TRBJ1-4	CAISTGDNEKLFF
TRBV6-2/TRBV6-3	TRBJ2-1	CASSEGGVTYNEQFF
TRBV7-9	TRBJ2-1	CASSLWGGLSSYNEQFF
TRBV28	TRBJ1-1	CASSLIGGSTEAFF
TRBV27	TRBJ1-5	CASRSAKTGIDQPQHF
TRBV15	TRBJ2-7	CATSTGTPSAYEQYF
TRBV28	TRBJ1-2	CASSPPLAANYGYTF
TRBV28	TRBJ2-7	CASSLAGRPYEQYF
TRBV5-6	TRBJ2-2	CASSAAGWAGELFF
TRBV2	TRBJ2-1	CASKGVPAYNEQFF
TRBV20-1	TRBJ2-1	CSARDTGYSYNEQFF
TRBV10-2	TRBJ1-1	CASSGVGRLETEAFF
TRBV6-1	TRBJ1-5	CASAKRDSGNQPQHF
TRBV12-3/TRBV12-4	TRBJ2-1	CASSLRRKTPPREQFF
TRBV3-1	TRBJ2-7	CASSPTSGKASYEQYF
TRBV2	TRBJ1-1	CASSASADTEAFF
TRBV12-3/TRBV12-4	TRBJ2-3	CASSFGGRGNTDTQYF
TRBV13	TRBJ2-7	CASSLGALAGPTYEQYF
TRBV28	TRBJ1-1	CASSPRRLGRAMNTEAFF
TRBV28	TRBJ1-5	CASSPFPPTEYSNQPQHF
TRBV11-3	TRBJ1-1	CASSFLGTLNTEAFF
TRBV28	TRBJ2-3	CATGGRAKADTQYF
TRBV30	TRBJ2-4	CAWSYLAAKNIQYF
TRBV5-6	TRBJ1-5	CASSPHGGGGNQPQHF
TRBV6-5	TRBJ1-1	CASSYDGMNTEAFF
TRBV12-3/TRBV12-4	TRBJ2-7	CASSFGYRDSGLEQYF
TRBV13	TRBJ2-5	CASSDGRVGQETQYF
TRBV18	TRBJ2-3	CASSPGASTDTQYF
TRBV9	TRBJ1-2	CASSVGGYTF
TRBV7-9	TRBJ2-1	CASSLVGVRGLNYNEQFF
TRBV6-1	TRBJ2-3	CATAPHPIRVASDTQYF
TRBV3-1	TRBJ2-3	CASSQDFSGRAWDTQYF
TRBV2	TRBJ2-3	CASRGAADTQYF
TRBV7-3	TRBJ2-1	CASSLTTSAGGGFF
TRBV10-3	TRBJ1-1	CAIRRDGDSNTEAFF
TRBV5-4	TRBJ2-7	CASSFGTSGIYEQYF
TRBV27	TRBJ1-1	CASSPRDRDTEAFF